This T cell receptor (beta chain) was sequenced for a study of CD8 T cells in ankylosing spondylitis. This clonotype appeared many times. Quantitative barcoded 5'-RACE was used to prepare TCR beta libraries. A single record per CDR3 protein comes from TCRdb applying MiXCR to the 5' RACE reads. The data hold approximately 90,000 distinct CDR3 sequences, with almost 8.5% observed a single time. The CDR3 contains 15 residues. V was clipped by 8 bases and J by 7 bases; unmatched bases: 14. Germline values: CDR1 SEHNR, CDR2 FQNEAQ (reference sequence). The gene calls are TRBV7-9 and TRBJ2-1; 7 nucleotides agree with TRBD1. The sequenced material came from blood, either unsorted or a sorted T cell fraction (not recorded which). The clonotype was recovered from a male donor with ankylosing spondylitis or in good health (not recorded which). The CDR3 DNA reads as TGTGCCAGCGTCATCGTAACAGGGGCGTTAAATGAGCAGTTCTTC. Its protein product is CASVIVTGALNEQFF.